These 11 T cell receptor beta chains were all obtained from the same sample, sequenced in a study of T cell responses to AZD1222 COVID-19 vaccine. Measured with immunoSEQ multiplex PCR; TCRdb has only the in-frame clones, and not every one. The profile covers about 150,000 clones, with about nine tenths appearing a single time and roughly 1.6% taken by the ten largest. The sequencing here drew on peripheral blood, taken on day 0 of AZD1222 vaccination. Receptors were obtained from an adult in good health.

The chain recombines TRBV4-1 with TRBJ2-3; possible D gene TRBD2, 6 bases. The CDR3 runs 14 residues. The germline V and J ends were trimmed by 2 bases and 5 bases, with 11 bases remaining between them. In germline, CDR1 is MGHRA, CDR2 YSYEKL. Here the CDR3 DNA reads TGCGCCAGCAGCCAACGGGACTTTAGAGATACGCAGTATTTT. Protein product: CASSQRDFRDTQYF.

This clone was detected once. The junction does not match germline at one end; this may be a read error. The chain is built from TRBV28 and TRBJ1-5; D not certain. The CDR3 loop spans 12 amino acids. Germline-derived CDR1 and CDR2 are MDHEN and SYDVKM. The CDR3 sequence: CASSFPDQRSSF. In DNA form, the CDR3 reads TGTGCCAGCAGTTTTCCCGACCAAAGATCCTCATTT.

The chain joins TRBV12-5 to TRBJ2-3; 9 bases are a match to TRBD2. Trimming removed 0 bases from V and 2 bases from J; junction bases left unmatched: 6. Germline CDR1 is LGHNT and CDR2 is FRNRAP. The CDR3 length is 17 residues. The CDR3 is CASGLVLERGATDTQYF. CDR3 nucleotide sequence: TGTGCTAGTGGTTTGGTACTCGAGCGGGGGGCCACAGATACGCAGTATTTT.

The chain recombines TRBV19 with TRBJ2-5; the D gene is possibly TRBD2 (6 bases). Germline V gene data show CDR1 as LNHDA and CDR2 as SQIVND (reference sequence). With 7 bases removed from V and 5 bases from J, the gap between germline ends came to 11 bases. This CDR3 has 12 amino acids. The CDR3 DNA reads TGTGCCAGTATGGGAGGAGGGGAGACCCAGTACTTC. Translation gives CASMGGGETQYF.

A single count supports this clone. The rearrangement links TRBV30 to TRBJ1-1, with 11 bases lining up with TRBD1. The CDR3 has 13 amino acids. Germline CDR1 and CDR2: GTSNPN and SVGIG (reference sequence). The CDR3, as DNA: TGTGGGACGGACAGGGGGCAAAACACTGAAGCTTTCTTT. Protein: CGTDRGQNTEAFF.

This sequence joins TRBV30 and TRBJ2-3; the match to TRBD2 covers 10 bases. Looked up from germline, CDR1 is GTSNPN and CDR2 is SVGIG (reference sequence). Losses at the gene ends were 4 bases for V and 0 bases for J; bases not matched to a gene: 7. This CDR3 has 16 amino acids. The CDR3 reads CAWTRRAGGSTDTQYF. CDR3 DNA: TGTGCCTGGACCCGAAGAGCGGGGGGGAGCACAGATACGCAGTATTTT.

The chain joins TRBV11-1 to TRBJ1-2, with 7 bases aligning to TRBD1. CDR3 length: 13 amino acids. CDR1 is SGHAT and CDR2 is FQDESV in the germline V gene (reference sequence). The ends lost 5 bases at V and 7 bases at J; junction bases unmatched: 7. CDR3 in DNA: TGTGCCAGCAGCCTTGGGAGACAGGGTGGCTACACCTTC. It codes for CASSLGRQGGYTF.

The chain couples TRBV18 to TRBJ1-5; TRBD1 matches at 8 bases. Trimming cost V 4 bases and J 4 bases; bases outside gene matches: 6. CDR1 is KGHSH, CDR2 LQKENI, per germline. The CDR3 consists of 15 residues. The CDR3 coding sequence is TGTGCCAGCTCACTGGACAGGGTCGGGAATCAGCCCCAGCATTTT. Encoded protein: CASSLDRVGNQPQHF.

J is TRBJ1-2 and V is TRBV2; 12 bases map to TRBD1. Germline loops: CDR1 SNHLY, CDR2 FYNNEI. The V gene end was trimmed by 4 bases and the J gene end by 4 bases; junction bases not matched to a gene: 7. CDR3 length: 16 residues. The CDR3 reads CASSAGQGALGYGYTF. In nucleotides, the CDR3 is TGTGCCAGCAGTGCGGGACAGGGGGCGCTCGGCTATGGCTACACCTTC.

The chain uses TRBV7-2 and TRBJ2-2, with D unresolved. Germline CDR1 reads SGHTA; CDR2 reads FQGNSA. CDR3 length: 13 amino acids. V lost 1 base and J lost 5, with 5 bases in between. CDR3 nucleotide sequence: TGTGCCAGCAGCTTAGGAAGGACCGGGGAGCTGTTTTTT. Protein product: CASSLGRTGELFF.

The chain employs TRBV29-1 and TRBJ2-7; TRBD1 agrees at 9 bases. The V gene end was trimmed by 2 bases and the J gene end by 2 bases; junction bases not matched to a gene: 4. Germline V lookup: CDR1 SQVTM, CDR2 ANQGSEA. The CDR3 consists of 14 residues. This CDR3 is CSVERTGGPYEQYF. The DNA of the CDR3 is TGCAGCGTTGAACGCACAGGGGGCCCCTACGAGCAGTACTTC.